This T cell receptor beta chain was captured by sequencing in a study of blood T cell repertoires in COVID-19. Across the whole study: PBMCs, B-cell-depleted T cells, or T cells were the source of the cDNA or gDNA that made up the material.

The count of this clone is one. Researchers sorted participants into cohorts using their self-reported clinical history. Original methodology: Researchers report that nucleated cell counts were estimated from reference gene primer amplification. Measured with immunoSEQ multiplex PCR; TCRdb has only the in-frame clones, and not every one. The V and J calls and clone size come from that table; D and trimming were worked out from the DNA. This sample has around 250,000 clones, with approximately 85% found just once. This clonotype was obtained from a woman aged 50 to 60 who had recovered from COVID-19. The sample consisted of PBMCs or T cells enriched from blood (not recorded which).

CDR3 residues: CATSEAPGHNEQFF. The CDR3 DNA follows: TGTGCCACCAGTGAAGCCCCAGGTCACAATGAGCAGTTCTTC. The gene calls are TRBV24-1 and TRBJ2-1, with D hard to call. Germline V gives CDR1 KGHDR, CDR2 SFDVKD. The CDR3 length is 14 residues. Trimming stripped 4 bases from V and 5 bases from J, with 11 bases between.